This T cell receptor (beta chain) came from a study of post-analysis software for immune sequencing data. Every TCR beta cDNA library bore unique molecular identifiers. There were roughly 0.95 to 11 million T cells, and approximately 480,000 cDNA molecules came from them. TCRdb used MiXCR to reprocess the PCR reads, holding one entry per CDR3 protein. The profile shows roughly 870,000 distinct CDR3 sequences, roughly half of them singletons. Study results and limitations: TRBV segments more frequent in patients than in controls numbered five and included TRBV5-6, TRBV5-1 and TRBV20-1. Strong co-clustering by F measure was seen for same-batch samples.

Trimming cost V 6 bases and J 1 base, with 12 bases left between them. CDR1 is SQVTM, CDR2 ANQGSEA, per germline. CDR3 length: 13 amino acids. This clonotype was seen more than once but under ten times. What it binds is not known. Sequences were obtained from blood. The chain uses TRBV29-1 and TRBJ2-5; perhaps TRBD1 as D (6 bases). The TCR was taken from a girl aged 5-17 years with multiple sclerosis. CDR3 protein: CSVDRTAQETQYF. The CDR3 nucleotides read TGCAGCGTCGACAGGACAGCCCAAGAGACCCAGTACTTC.